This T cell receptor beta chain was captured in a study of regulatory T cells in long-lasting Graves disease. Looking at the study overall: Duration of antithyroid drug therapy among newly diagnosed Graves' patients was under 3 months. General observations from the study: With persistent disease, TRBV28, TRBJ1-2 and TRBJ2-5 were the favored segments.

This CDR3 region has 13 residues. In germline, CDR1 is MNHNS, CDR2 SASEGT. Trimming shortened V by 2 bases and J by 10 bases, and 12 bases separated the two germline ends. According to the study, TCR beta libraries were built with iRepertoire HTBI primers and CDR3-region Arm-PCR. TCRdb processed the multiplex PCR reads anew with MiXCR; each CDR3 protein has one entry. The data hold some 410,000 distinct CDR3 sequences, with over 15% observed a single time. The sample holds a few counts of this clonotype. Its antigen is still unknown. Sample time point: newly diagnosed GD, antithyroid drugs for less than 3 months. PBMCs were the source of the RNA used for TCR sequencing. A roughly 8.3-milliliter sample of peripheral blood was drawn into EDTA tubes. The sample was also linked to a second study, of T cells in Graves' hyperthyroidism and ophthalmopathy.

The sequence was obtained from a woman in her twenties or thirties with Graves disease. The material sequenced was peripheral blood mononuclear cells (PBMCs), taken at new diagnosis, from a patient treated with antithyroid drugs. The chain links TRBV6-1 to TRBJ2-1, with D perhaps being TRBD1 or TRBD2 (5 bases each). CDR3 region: CASSELRAGEQFF. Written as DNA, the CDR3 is TGTGCCAGCAGTGAATTGAGGGCAGGGGAGCAGTTCTTC.